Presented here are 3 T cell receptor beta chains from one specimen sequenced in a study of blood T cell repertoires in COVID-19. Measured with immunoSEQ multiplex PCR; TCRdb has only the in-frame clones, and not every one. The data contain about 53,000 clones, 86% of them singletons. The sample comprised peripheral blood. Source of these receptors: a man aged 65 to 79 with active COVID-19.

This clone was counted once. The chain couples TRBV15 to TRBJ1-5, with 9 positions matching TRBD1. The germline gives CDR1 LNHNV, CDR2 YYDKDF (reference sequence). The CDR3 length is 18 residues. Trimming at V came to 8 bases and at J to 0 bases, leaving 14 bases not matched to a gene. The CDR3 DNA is TGTGCCACCTCACCGGGCACAGGGGGCGATTATAGCAATCAGCCCCAGCATTTT. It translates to CATSPGTGGDYSNQPQHF.

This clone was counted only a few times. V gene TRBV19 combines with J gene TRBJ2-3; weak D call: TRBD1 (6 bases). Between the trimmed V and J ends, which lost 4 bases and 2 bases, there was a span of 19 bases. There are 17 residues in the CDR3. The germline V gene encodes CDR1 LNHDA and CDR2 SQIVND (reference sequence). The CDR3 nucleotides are TGTGCCAGTAGTAGGGTGTTGACAGGACTTCTCACAGATACGCAGTATTTT. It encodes CASSRVLTGLLTDTQYF.

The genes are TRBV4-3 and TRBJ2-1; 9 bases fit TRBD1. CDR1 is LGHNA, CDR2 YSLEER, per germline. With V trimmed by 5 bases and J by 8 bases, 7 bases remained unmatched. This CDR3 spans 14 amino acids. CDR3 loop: CASSKGTGKYEQFF. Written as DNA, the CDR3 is TGCGCCAGCAGCAAAGGGACAGGGAAATATGAGCAGTTCTTC.